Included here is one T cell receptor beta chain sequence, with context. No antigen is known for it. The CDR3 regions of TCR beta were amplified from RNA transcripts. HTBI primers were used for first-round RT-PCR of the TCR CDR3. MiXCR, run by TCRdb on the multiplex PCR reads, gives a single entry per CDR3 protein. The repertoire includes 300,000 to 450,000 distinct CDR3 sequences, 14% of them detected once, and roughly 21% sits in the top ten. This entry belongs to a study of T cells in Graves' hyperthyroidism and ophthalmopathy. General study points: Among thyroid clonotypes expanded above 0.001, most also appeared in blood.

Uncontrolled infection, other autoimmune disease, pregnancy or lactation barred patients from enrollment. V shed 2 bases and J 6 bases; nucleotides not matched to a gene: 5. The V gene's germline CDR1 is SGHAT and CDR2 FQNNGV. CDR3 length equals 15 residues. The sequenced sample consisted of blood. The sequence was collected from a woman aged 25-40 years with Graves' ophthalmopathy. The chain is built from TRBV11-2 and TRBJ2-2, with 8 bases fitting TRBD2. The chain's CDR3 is CASSLRGGPSGELFF. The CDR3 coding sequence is TGTGCCAGCAGCTTACGGGGGGGCCCTTCCGGGGAGCTGTTTTTT.